This T cell receptor beta chain was sequenced for a study of response to subunit inactivated influenza vaccine. One entry per CDR3 protein results from TCRdb running MiXCR on the RT-PCR reads. The sample yields about 800,000 distinct CDR3 sequences, 20% to 25% seen once. This CDR3 is 13 amino acids long. Trimming cost V 3 bases and J 1 base, with 6 bases left between them. Per germline, CDR1 MNHEY and CDR2 SVGAGI. This TCR was recovered from a man aged 45-65 years who received an inactivated influenza vaccine. The sample here was PBMCs from blood, taken more than 4 days after vaccination. The V call is TRBV6-5, the J call TRBJ2-5; D is undetermined. The CDR3 DNA sequence: TGTGCCAGCAGTTATTACAGCCAAGAGACCCAGTACTTC. Amino acids: CASSYYSQETQYF.